This section outlines one TCR beta chain sequence together with its context. These data are taken from a study of blood T cell repertoires in COVID-19. Study-wide context: The study drew acute and convalescent COVID-19 samples from the United States, Italy and Spain. T cells, B-cell-depleted T cells, or PBMCs supplied cDNA or gDNA.

The data were produced by immunoSEQ multiplex PCR, yet TCRdb's version contains in-frame clones alone and is incomplete. The sample has about 430,000 clones, about 88% seen once; the top ten hold approximately 1.5%. J gave up 5 bases and V 2 bases, and 4 bases lay outside the gene matches. The CDR3 spans 14 residues. CDR1 and CDR2 from the germline V gene are LGHDT and YNNKEL (reference sequence). V and J are TRBV3-1 (or the pseudogene TRBV3-2) and TRBJ2-5; 8 bases agree with TRBD1. Specimen: PBMCs or T cells enriched from blood (not recorded which). The TCR sequence derives from a woman aged 18-30 years who had been exposed to COVID-19. The CDR3 loop reads CASSQQGAWETQYF. CDR3 in DNA: TGTGCCAGCAGCCAACAGGGGGCTTGGGAGACCCAGTACTTC.